Below are 25 T cell receptor beta chains sequenced from a single sample in a study of shared clonotypes between healthy human individuals. Sequencing was performed with immunoSEQ multiplex PCR; in TCRdb, only in-frame clones are kept and a portion is missing. In the table there are about 510,000 clones, 79% of which are singletons. Sequencing was carried out using PBMCs. All receptors come from a woman in her forties in good health. Some clones in this sample may be carry-over from other donors' samples.

The chain recombines TRBV5-4 with TRBJ2-5, with 8 bases identical to TRBD1. This CDR3 region has 15 residues. After removal of 4 bases from V and 1 base from J, the junction contained 6 bases not matched to a gene. Per the germline V gene, CDR1 is SGHNT and CDR2 is YYREEE (reference sequence). The DNA for the CDR3 is TGTGCCAGCAGCCCAACAGGGGGGCCCCAAGAGACCCAGTACTTC. It translates to CASSPTGGPQETQYF.

The chain employs TRBV10-3 and TRBJ2-7, with a tentative D call TRBD2 (6 bases). V lost 1 base and J lost 5, with 15 bases in between. Per germline, CDR1 ENHRY and CDR2 SYGVKD. The CDR3 loop spans 15 amino acids. CDR3 protein: CAISELPPGLDEQYF. CDR3 DNA: TGTGCCATCAGTGAGTTGCCGCCGGGACTCGACGAGCAGTACTTC.

This clone was seen once. V is TRBV28 and J is TRBJ2-3, with TRBD2 matching 9 bases. The CDR3 is 16 residues long. Per the germline V gene, CDR1 is MDHEN and CDR2 is SYDVKM. The V and J ends lost 8 bases and 4 bases, in that order; junction bases with no gene match: 13. CDR3: CASSEGGRVAADTQYF. The CDR3 region has the DNA TGTGCCAGCTCTGAAGGCGGGAGGGTCGCCGCAGATACGCAGTATTTT.

This clone was recorded only once. The chain is built from TRBV2 and TRBJ2-2; TRBD1 matches at 7 bases. This CDR3 comprises 15 residues. The ends lost 2 bases at V and 1 base at J; junction bases unmatched: 1. CDR1 and CDR2 (germline): SNHLY, FYNNEI. The CDR3 spells CASSEWTGNTGELFF. The CDR3 DNA sequence: TGTGCCAGCAGTGAATGGACAGGGAACACCGGGGAGCTGTTTTTT.

For this clone: A read error is likely here: a far larger clone is one base away. V is TRBV7-9 and J is TRBJ1-3; a weak D match, TRBD1 (6 bases). V gave up 5 bases and J gave up 4 bases, with 15 bases separating them. The CDR3 covers 15 residues. Germline V lookup: CDR1 SEHNR, CDR2 FQNEAQ (reference sequence). CDR3 coding DNA: TGTGCCAGCAGCCAACGAACAGGGCCAGGAAACACCATATATTTT. Translation: CASSQRTGPGNTIYF.

This chain uses TRBV2 with TRBJ2-3, with 11 bases matching TRBD2. CDR1 and CDR2 (germline): SNHLY, FYNNEI. The junction had 12 bases not matched to a gene; V was cut back by 6 bases and J by 7 bases. The CDR3 totals 16 residues. In DNA form, the CDR3 reads TGTGCCAGCAGCTCCGCACTAGCGGGAGTAGGATATACGCAGTATTTT. As protein: CASSSALAGVGYTQYF.

The chain employs TRBV27 and TRBJ2-7, with D possibly being TRBD2 (7 bases). V was clipped by 4 bases and J by 3 bases, with 16 bases between them. Per germline, CDR1 MNHEY and CDR2 SMNVEV (reference sequence). The CDR3 is 15 residues long. The CDR3 nucleotides read TGTGCCAGCAGTTCCCGGGGGGCGCTTGACTACGAGCAGTACTTC. Protein product: CASSSRGALDYEQYF.

The J gene is TRBJ2-7, the V gene TRBV5-1; D ambiguous. V was shortened by 2 bases and J by 3 bases, with 9 bases between the two germline ends. The CDR3 is 13 residues long. Germline CDR1 is SGHRS and CDR2 is YFSETQ. The CDR3 loop reads CASSLGQYYEQYF. The CDR3 region has the DNA TGCGCCAGCAGCTTAGGCCAGTACTACGAGCAGTACTTC.

The chain recombines TRBV28 with TRBJ2-3; 10 nucleotides agree with TRBD2. The CDR3 contains 15 residues. The ends lost 5 bases at V and 4 bases at J; junction bases unmatched: 6. Germline V gene lookup returns CDR1 MDHEN and CDR2 SYDVKM. In DNA form, the CDR3 reads TGTGCCAGCAGTCCCCTAGCGGGAGCGCCAGATACGCAGTATTTT. Its protein is CASSPLAGAPDTQYF.

This clone was found a few times. The chain is built from TRBV10-3 and TRBJ1-5, with D perhaps TRBD1 (5 bases). Trimming removed 3 bases from V and 5 bases from J, with 14 bases in between. This CDR3 is built from 15 residues. Germline assignment: CDR1 ENHRY and CDR2 SYGVKD. The DNA of the CDR3 is TGTGCCATCAGTGACCGGGGCAGGGACGATCAGCCCCAGCATTTT. It is translated as CAISDRGRDDQPQHF.

CDR3: CASSMGVAQDEQFF. For the CDR3, the DNA is TGTGCCAGTAGTATGGGGGTTGCCCAGGATGAGCAGTTCTTC. This chain uses TRBV19 with TRBJ2-1; D may be TRBD1 or TRBD2 (5 bases each). The length of the CDR3 is 14 residues. V dropped 3 bases and J dropped 8 bases, with 14 bases sitting between them. Germline V gene data show CDR1 as LNHDA and CDR2 as SQIVND (reference sequence).

This clone has a single count. CDR3 residues: CASSPGTGEREPQHF. In DNA form, the CDR3 reads TGTGCCAGCAGCCCGGGGACAGGGGAAAGGGAGCCCCAGCATTTT. The chain employs TRBV5-8 and TRBJ1-5, with 10 bases lining up with TRBD1. CDR3 length equals 15 residues. V gave up 4 bases and J gave up 8 bases; unmatched junction bases: 9. Per the germline V gene, CDR1 is SGHTS and CDR2 is YDEGEE.

As DNA, the CDR3 is TGTGCCAGCAGCTTAAGGGGGCGGGAGACCCAGTACTTC. It translates to CASSLRGRETQYF. The chain is built from TRBV11-2 and TRBJ2-5; TRBD1 matches 7 bases. CDR3 size: 13 residues. V was pared by 2 bases and J by 5 bases, with 2 bases of the junction left unmatched. The germline V gene encodes CDR1 SGHAT and CDR2 FQNNGV.

Worth noting for this clone: Other DNA sequences in this sample translate to the same CDR3. The chain carries TRBV28 and TRBJ1-3; D is ambiguous. Deletions cut 6 bases from V and 1 base from J, with 10 bases between. Per germline, CDR1 MDHEN and CDR2 SYDVKM. The CDR3 contains 14 residues. CDR3 amino acids: CASSNSGSGNTIYF. As DNA, the CDR3 is TGTGCCAGCAGCAACTCGGGGTCTGGAAACACCATATATTTT.

This chain connects TRBV7-9 to TRBJ1-1, with D hard to call. Germline CDR1 SEHNR, CDR2 FQNEAQ (reference sequence). CDR3 length: 12 amino acids. Trimming pared 4 bases from V and 4 bases from J, leaving 7 bases between. The CDR3 nucleotides are TGTGCCAGCAGCTACATAGGCACTGAAGCTTTCTTT. It is translated as CASSYIGTEAFF.

The CDR3 is CASSFFSGNYNEQFF. The CDR3, as DNA: TGTGCCAGCAGTTTTTTTAGCGGGAATTACAATGAGCAGTTCTTC. V is TRBV27 and J is TRBJ2-1, with 8 bases lining up with TRBD2. This CDR3 has 15 amino acids. Germline V gene lookup returns CDR1 MNHEY and CDR2 SMNVEV (reference sequence). V dropped 3 bases and J dropped 4; count of bases not matched to a gene: 5.

This clone was picked up a small number of times. This chain joins TRBV4-2 and TRBJ2-5; D remains unclear. The length of the CDR3 is 13 residues. V was pared by 2 bases and J by 3 bases, with 7 bases between. Germline V CDR1 and CDR2: LGHNA, YNFKEQ. The CDR3 reads CASSQTSEETQYF. Here the CDR3 DNA reads TGTGCCAGCAGCCAAACCTCCGAAGAGACCCAGTACTTC.

In its sample, this clone was seen many times. The V gene is TRBV19, the J gene TRBJ2-3; 8 nucleotides match TRBD1. Germline-derived CDR1 and CDR2 are LNHDA and SQIVND (reference sequence). V lost 9 bases to trimming and J lost 0 bases; unmatched junction nucleotides: 5. The CDR3 spans 14 residues. CDR3 loop: CASRTGTSTDTQYF. CDR3 coding DNA: TGTGCCAGCAGGACAGGGACTAGCACAGATACGCAGTATTTT.

The chain couples TRBV11-2 to TRBJ2-1; 9 positions match TRBD2. Per the germline V gene, CDR1 is SGHAT and CDR2 is FQNNGV. There are 15 residues in the CDR3. V shed 1 base, J shed 7 bases, and the junction held 5 bases outside the gene matches. Here the CDR3 reads CASSLVLAGLNEQFF. DNA for the CDR3: TGTGCCAGCAGCTTAGTCCTAGCGGGATTAAATGAGCAGTTCTTC.

The V call is TRBV27, the J call TRBJ1-1; weak D call: TRBD1 (6 bases). The CDR3 has 14 amino acids. V was cut by 6 bases and J by 7 bases, with 18 bases left in between. Germline V lookup: CDR1 MNHEY, CDR2 SMNVEV (reference sequence). CDR3 nucleotides: TGTGCCAGCAGCACCGCCTACAGGGAGGTTGAAGCTTTCTTT. Translating gives CASSTAYREVEAFF.

This clone occurred once. The V gene is TRBV4-1, the J gene TRBJ1-2; D is possibly TRBD1 (5 bases). This CDR3 region has 17 residues. V was cut by 1 base and J by 1 base, with 16 bases left in between. The germline CDR1 and CDR2 sequences are MGHRA and YSYEKL. The DNA for the CDR3 is TGCGCCAGCAGCCAAGGGGAGCGAGGACATGGTAACTATGGCTACACCTTC. It encodes CASSQGERGHGNYGYTF.

The genes are TRBV6-6 and TRBJ2-1, with D possibly matching TRBD2 (6 bases). The CDR3 extends over 14 amino acids. Trimming took off 2 bases at V and 7 bases at J, with 12 bases between the two ends. Germline V gene data show CDR1 as MNHNY and CDR2 as SVGAGI (reference sequence). In DNA, the CDR3 is TGTGCCAGCAGTTACCCCGGGAGTCAGAATGAGCAGTTCTTC. This gives the protein CASSYPGSQNEQFF.

This chain joins TRBV10-3 and TRBJ2-7; 9 bases map to TRBD1. The length of the CDR3 is 13 residues. Unmatched junction bases numbered 2, after V lost 4 bases and J lost 4 bases. Germline CDR1 and CDR2: ENHRY and SYGVKD. DNA for the CDR3: TGTGCCATCAGTGGGGACAGGGAGTACGAGCAGTACTTC. It yields the protein CAISGDREYEQYF.

Regarding this clone: Other DNA sequences of this sample code for an identical CDR3. V usage is TRBV5-1 and J usage is TRBJ1-2; TRBD1 aligns across 7 bases. The germline gives CDR1 SGHRS, CDR2 YFSETQ. This CDR3 region has 15 residues. With V trimmed by 7 bases and J by 0 bases, 9 bases remained unmatched. DNA of the CDR3: TGCGCCAGCTCGGCAGGGGGTAGCGCTAACTATGGCTACACCTTC. This gives the protein CASSAGGSANYGYTF. Filled out from reference TRBV5-1 and TRBJ1-2, the complete variable domain reads KAGVTQTPRYLIKTRGQQVTLSCSPISGHRSVSWYQQTPGQGLQFLFEYFSETQRNKGNFPGRFSGRQFSNSRSEMNVSTLELGDSALYLCASSAGGSANYGYTFGSGTRLTVV.

The rearrangement uses TRBV14 and TRBJ1-1; tentative D call: TRBD1 (6 bases). The CDR3 has 14 amino acids. Trimming pared 4 bases from V and 4 bases from J, leaving 13 bases between. Germline CDR1 is SGHDN and CDR2 is FVKESK. The CDR3 reads CASSLWTDSTEAFF. DNA of the CDR3: TGTGCCAGCAGCCTATGGACAGACAGCACTGAAGCTTTCTTT.